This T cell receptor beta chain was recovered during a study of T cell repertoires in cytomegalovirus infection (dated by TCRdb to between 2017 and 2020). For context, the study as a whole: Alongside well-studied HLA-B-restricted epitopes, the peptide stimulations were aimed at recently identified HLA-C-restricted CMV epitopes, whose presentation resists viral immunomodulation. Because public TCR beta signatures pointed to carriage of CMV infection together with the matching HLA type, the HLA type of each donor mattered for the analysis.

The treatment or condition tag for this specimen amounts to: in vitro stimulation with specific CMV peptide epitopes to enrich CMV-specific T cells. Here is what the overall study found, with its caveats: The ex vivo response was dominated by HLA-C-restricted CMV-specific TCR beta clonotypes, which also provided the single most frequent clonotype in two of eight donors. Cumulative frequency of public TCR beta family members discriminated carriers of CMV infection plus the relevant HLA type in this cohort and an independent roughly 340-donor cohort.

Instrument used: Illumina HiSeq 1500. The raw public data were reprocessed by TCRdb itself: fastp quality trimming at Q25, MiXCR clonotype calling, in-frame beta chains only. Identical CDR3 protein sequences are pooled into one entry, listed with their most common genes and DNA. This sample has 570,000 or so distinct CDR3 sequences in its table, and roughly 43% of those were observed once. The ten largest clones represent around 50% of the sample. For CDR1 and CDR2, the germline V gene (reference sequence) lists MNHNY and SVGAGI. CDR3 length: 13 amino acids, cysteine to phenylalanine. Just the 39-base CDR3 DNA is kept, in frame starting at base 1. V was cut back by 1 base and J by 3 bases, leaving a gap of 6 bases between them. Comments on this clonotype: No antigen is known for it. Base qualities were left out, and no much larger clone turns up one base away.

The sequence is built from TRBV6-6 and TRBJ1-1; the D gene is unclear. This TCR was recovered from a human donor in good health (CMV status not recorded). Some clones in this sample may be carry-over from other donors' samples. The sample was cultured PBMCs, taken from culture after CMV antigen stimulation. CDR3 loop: CASSYWSYTEAFF. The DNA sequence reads TGTGCCAGCAGTTACTGGAGCTACACTGAAGCTTTCTTT.